This TCR beta chain was captured in a study of blood T cells in healthy people across ages. General study findings and limits: Bulk PBMC profiling left naive and antigen-experienced comparisons inconclusive. Unknown CMV status may confound age-related changes in expanded clones.

Next came a second PCR, run for roughly 6 to 11 cycles, which used a sample-barcoded 5' primer along with a J-beta primer mix. All cDNA molecules were each tagged by a template-switch adaptor with 12 random nucleotides. One entry per CDR3 protein results from TCRdb running MiXCR on the 5' RACE reads. The sample has around 900,000 distinct CDR3 sequences, 51% seen once. With respect to this clonotype: Its antigen is not identified.

The source is a woman between 55 and 75 years old in good health. The sequenced material came from blood.

The CDR3 protein is CASSPGTGWTEAFF. CDR3 bases: TGTGCCAGCAGCCCGGGGACAGGGTGGACTGAAGCTTTCTTT. The J gene is TRBJ1-1, the V gene TRBV7-2, with 9 bases that match TRBD1. Germline lookup yields CDR1 SGHTA and CDR2 FQGNSA. This CDR3 has 14 amino acids. Germline trimming cut 5 bases from V and 5 bases from J; bases unmatched to any gene: 6.